These 5 T cell receptor beta chains came from one sample sequenced in a study of radiotherapy plus CTLA-4 blockade in lung cancer. Some clones are missing from TCRdb's copy, which holds only in-frame ones; the method was immunoSEQ multiplex PCR. The sample lists tens of thousands of clones, 78% occurring once. This specimen was peripheral blood, taken from a patient treated with radiotherapy plus ipilimumab. Every receptor here comes from a human donor with non-small cell lung cancer who had a partial response to radiotherapy plus ipilimumab. Some clones in this sample may be carry-over from other donors' samples.

The rearrangement joins TRBV9 to TRBJ1-1; 9 bases fit TRBD1. This CDR3 spans 12 amino acids. The germline V gene encodes CDR1 SGDLS and CDR2 YYNGEE. V shed 9 bases and J 2 bases; nucleotides not matched to a gene: 2. This chain's CDR3 is CAKGQGNTEAFF. CDR3 DNA sequence: TGTGCCAAGGGACAGGGAAACACTGAAGCTTTCTTT. The whole variable domain, remainder taken from reference TRBV9 and TRBJ1-1, is DSGVTQTPKHLITATGQRVTLRCSPRSGDLSVYWYQQSLDQGLQFLIQYYNGEERAKGNILERFSAQQFPDLHSELNLSSLELGDSALYFCAKGQGNTEAFFGQGTRLTVV.

This clone occurred a few times. The CDR3, as DNA: TGTGCCAGCAGCTTAGGTCTAGCGGGAGACTACGAGCAGTACTTC. Amino acids: CASSLGLAGDYEQYF. The chain is built from TRBV11-1 and TRBJ2-7, with TRBD2 identical over 10 bases. There are 15 residues in the CDR3. V shed 1 base and J 3 bases; nucleotides not matched to a gene: 3. The germline V gene encodes CDR1 SGHAT and CDR2 FQDESV (reference sequence).

The V gene is TRBV5-5, the J gene TRBJ1-1, with 8 bases aligning to TRBD1. This CDR3 has 17 amino acids. Germline V lookup: CDR1 SGHKS, CDR2 YYEKEE (reference sequence). V lost 1 base, J lost 1 base, and 9 bases stayed unmatched. The DNA for the CDR3 is TGTGCCAGCAGCTTGAAGGGACAGGCAACCCGGAACACTGAAGCTTTCTTT. As protein: CASSLKGQATRNTEAFF.

The CDR3 here is CASRSPLAGQYNEQFF. The DNA for the CDR3 is TGTGCCAGCAGATCTCCCCTAGCGGGACAGTACAATGAGCAGTTCTTC. The genes are TRBV2 and TRBJ2-1, with TRBD2 matching over 9 bases. After removal of 6 bases from V and 4 bases from J, the junction contained 10 bases not matched to a gene. Germline values: CDR1 SNHLY, CDR2 FYNNEI. The CDR3 is 16 amino acids.

The V and J genes are TRBV2 and TRBJ2-7, with D possibly being TRBD2 (6 bases). The CDR3 spans 12 residues. Germline CDR1 is SNHLY and CDR2 is FYNNEI. Trimming stripped 4 bases from V and 7 bases from J, with 11 bases between. The CDR3: CASSGLAREQYF. The CDR3 nucleotides are TGTGCCAGCAGTGGGCTAGCGAGAGAGCAGTACTTC. The full variable domain, in which reference TRBV2 and TRBJ2-7 provide the parts outside the CDR3, is EPEVTQTPSHQVTQMGQEVILRCVPISNHLYFYWYRQILGQKVEFLVSFYNNEISEKSEIFDDQFSVERPDGSNFTLKIRSTKLEDSAMYFCASSGLAREQYFGPGTRLTVT.